The rows below give T cell receptor beta chains drawn from one sample of a study of blood T cell repertoires in COVID-19. Using immunoSEQ multiplex PCR, the repertoire was profiled, and TCRdb retains in-frame clones only, with some absent. This table has about 260,000 clones, around 84% appearing once. The specimen was peripheral blood. The receptor set was obtained from a man aged 60 to 75 with acute or convalescent COVID-19. Each CDR3 is given with its conserved first and last residue. The D gene is left open where the match is weak.

d_gene	v_gene	j_gene	CDR3aa	CDR3nt
TRBD1	TRBV6-5	TRBJ1-1	CASSYSNRGRTEAFF	TGTGCCAGCAGTTACTCGAACAGGGGGAGAACTGAAGCTTTCTTT
-	TRBV18	TRBJ2-3	CASSPVRSASTDTQYF	TGTGCCAGCTCACCAGTCAGGTCGGCTAGCACAGATACGCAGTATTTT
-	TRBV7-9	TRBJ1-1	CASSLAFTEAFF	TGTGCCAGCAGCTTAGCCTTCACTGAAGCTTTCTTT
-	TRBV5-1	TRBJ2-7	CASSLADRRNEQYF	TGCGCCAGCAGCTTGGCCGACAGGCGGAACGAGCAGTACTTC
TRBD1	TRBV19	TRBJ2-1	CASKPGQGYNEQFF	TGTGCCAGTAAACCGGGACAGGGGTACAATGAGCAGTTCTTC
TRBD1	TRBV24-1	TRBJ2-1	CATSDGEDRVGDEQFF	TGTGCCACCAGTGATGGAGAGGACAGGGTAGGCGATGAGCAGTTCTTC
TRBD1	TRBV6-5	TRBJ2-7	CASSYSTGGPYEQYF	TGTGCCAGCAGTTACTCGACAGGGGGCCCCTACGAGCAGTACTTC
-	TRBV19	TRBJ2-5	CASSNQGLETQYF	TGTGCCAGTAGTAACCAGGGGTTGGAGACCCAGTACTTC
TRBD1	TRBV19	TRBJ2-7	CASSIGGTGRYEQYF	TGTGCCAGTAGTATAGGGGGGACAGGGAGGTACGAGCAGTACTTC
-	TRBV7-2	TRBJ1-3	CASSSSWGDLSGNTIYF	TGTGCCAGCAGCTCCAGCTGGGGGGACCTCTCTGGAAACACCATATATTTT
-	TRBV6-6	TRBJ2-7	CASSYSGDEQYF	TGTGCCAGCAGTTACTCCGGGGACGAGCAGTACTTC
TRBD2	TRBV29-1	TRBJ2-3	CSVDPTSGKSQYF	TGCAGCGTTGACCCGACTAGCGGGAAATCACAGTATTTT
-	TRBV21-1	TRBJ1-5	CASSPLGLVENSNQPQHF	TGTGCCAGCAGCCCCCTCGGTTTGGTCGAGAATAGCAATCAGCCCCAGCATTTT
-	TRBV4-1	TRBJ1-2	CASSQGGPYGYTF	TGCGCCAGCAGCCAAGGCGGCCCCTATGGCTACACCTTC
TRBD2	TRBV18	TRBJ2-7	CASSPRAGGAYEQYF	TGTGCCAGCTCACCAAGGGCGGGAGGAGCCTACGAGCAGTACTTC